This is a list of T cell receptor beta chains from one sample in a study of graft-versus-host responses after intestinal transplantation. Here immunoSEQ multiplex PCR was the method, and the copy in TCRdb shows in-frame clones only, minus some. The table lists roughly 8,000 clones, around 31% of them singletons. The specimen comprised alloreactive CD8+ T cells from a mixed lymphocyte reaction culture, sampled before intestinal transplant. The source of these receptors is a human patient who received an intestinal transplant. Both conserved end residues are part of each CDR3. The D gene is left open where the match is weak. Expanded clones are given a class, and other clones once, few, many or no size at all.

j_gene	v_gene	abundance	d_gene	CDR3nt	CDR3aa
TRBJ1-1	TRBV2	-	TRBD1	TGTGCCAGCAGTGAACTACAGGGGACCCCGAAGGCTTTCTTT	CASSELQGTPKAFF
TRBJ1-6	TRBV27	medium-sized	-	TGTGCCAGCAGTTTAATAGGACTTTCACCCCTCCACTTT	CASSLIGLSPLHF
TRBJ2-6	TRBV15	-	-	TGTGCCACCAGCAGAGATGGAGACAGCTCTGGGGCCAACGTCCTGACTTTC	CATSRDGDSSGANVLTF
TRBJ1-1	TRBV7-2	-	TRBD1	TGTGCCAGCAGCTTAATCAGACAGGGGAGGAAGGCTTTCTTT	CASSLIRQGRKAFF
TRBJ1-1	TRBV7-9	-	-	TGTGCCAGCAGCTTAGATGGGAGGGGGAACACTGAAGCTTTCTTT	CASSLDGRGNTEAFF
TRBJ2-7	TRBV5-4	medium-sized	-	TGTGCCAGCAGCTCCGAACAGGGTTCCGACTTCTACGAGCAGTACTTC	CASSSEQGSDFYEQYF
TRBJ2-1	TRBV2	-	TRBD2	TGTGCCAGCAGTGTTGCTCGCGGGGGGGCCGGATACAATGAGCAGTTCTTC	CASSVARGGAGYNEQFF
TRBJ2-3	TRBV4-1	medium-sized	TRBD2	TGCGCCAGCAGCCAAGCGGGAGGGGGCACAGATACGCAGTATTTT	CASSQAGGGTDTQYF
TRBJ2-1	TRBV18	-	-	TGTGCCAGCTCACCATCCCAGGGCAATGAGCAGTTCTTC	CASSPSQGNEQFF
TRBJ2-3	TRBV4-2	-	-	TGTGCCAGCAGCCAAGTTGTGAGACTAGTGGAAGATACGCAGTATTTT	CASSQVVRLVEDTQYF
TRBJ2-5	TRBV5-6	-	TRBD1	TGTGCCAGCAGCCCGGACAGGGTGTCCCAGTACTTC	CASSPDRVSQYF
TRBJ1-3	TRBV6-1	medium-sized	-	TGTGCCAGCATGGACAGCCTTTTCTCTGGAAACACCATATATTTT	CASMDSLFSGNTIYF
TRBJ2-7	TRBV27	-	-	TGTGCCAGCAGTTTTAAGGGGGTCAGCGAGCAGTACTTC	CASSFKGVSEQYF
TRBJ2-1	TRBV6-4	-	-	TGTGCCAGCAGTGACTCGCGGGGCTATGAGCAGTTCTTC	CASSDSRGYEQFF
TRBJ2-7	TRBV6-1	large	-	TGTGCCAGCAGTCCGGGATATATCACCTACGAGCAGTACTTC	CASSPGYITYEQYF